This T cell receptor (beta chain) was recovered during a study of cytotoxic CD8 clonotypes in ibrutinib-treated CLL. Overall study context: Patients: about 11 relapsed/refractory, under 16 treatment-naive, some 18 IGHV unmutated. Overall, 24 responses were partial and 2 complete; following median roughly 70 months, around 15 patients stayed remitted and around twelve progressed. Study-level findings and limits: Clonotypes that were public were uncommon, and they contracted or stayed stable on treatment. Against age-matched healthy donors, baseline clonality ran higher and tracked circulating CD8+ T-cell counts.

Generated by immunoSEQ multiplex PCR, the TCRdb table keeps only in-frame clones and is missing some. The repertoire consists of around 40,000 clones, with just over 70% occurring once and the leading ten covering over 9%. Concerning this clone itself: Its antigen is unidentified.

V was pared by 3 bases and J by 1 base, with 6 bases between. The germline V gene has CDR1 MNHEY and CDR2 SMNVEV (reference sequence). This CDR3 is built from 13 residues. The sequence was collected from a human donor with chronic lymphocytic leukemia. Sequenced here: PBMCs, sampled at disease progression, from a patient treated with ibrutinib. V and J are TRBV27 and TRBJ1-1, with unresolved D. The CDR3 is CASSFRENTEAFF. The CDR3 DNA reads as TGTGCCAGCAGTTTCCGCGAGAACACTGAAGCTTTCTTT.